The next 4 T cell receptor beta chains were all read from a single sample in a study of CD8 T cells in ankylosing spondylitis. MiXCR, run by TCRdb on the 5' RACE reads, gives a single entry per CDR3 protein. The sample consists of roughly 240,000 distinct CDR3 sequences, over 7% of them appearing once. Sample: blood, either unsorted or a sorted T cell fraction (not recorded which). Source of these receptors: a female donor with ankylosing spondylitis or in good health (not recorded which).

Many counts were recorded for this clonotype. CDR3 nucleotides: TGTGCCAGCAGTTACTCCCCCCCCGGGGAGCTGTTTTTT. Residues: CASSYSPPGELFF. The chain carries TRBV6-2 or TRBV6-3 and TRBJ2-2; D is uncertain. The CDR3 contains 13 residues. The V end was cut by 0 bases, the J end by 6 bases, with 5 bases between. Germline assignment: CDR1 MNHEY and CDR2 SVGEGT.

This clonotype appeared many times. The chain carries TRBV5-5 and TRBJ2-5; 7 bases map to TRBD1. The trim removed 3 bases at V and 0 bases at J, leaving 8 bases unmatched. This CDR3 has 16 residues. The germline V gene has CDR1 SGHKS and CDR2 YYEKEE (reference sequence). This chain's CDR3 is CASSSWGTAYQETQYF. The CDR3 DNA is TGTGCCAGCAGCTCCTGGGGGACAGCGTACCAAGAGACCCAGTACTTC.

This clonotype showed up many times. V is TRBV23-1 and J is TRBJ2-1; D is perhaps TRBD2 (5 bases). TRBV23-1 is an ORF, and what it does is uncertain. V lost 7 bases and J 0 bases, leaving 19 bases between the germline ends. The CDR3 has 17 amino acids. CDR3 region: CASIKTDFRSSYNEQFF. CDR3 DNA: TGCGCCAGCATAAAAACGGACTTCCGGAGCTCCTACAATGAGCAGTTCTTC.

This clonotype was seen at least ten times. The chain couples TRBV20-1 to TRBJ2-3; 10 bases fit TRBD2. The CDR3 runs to 18 residues. After removal of 6 bases from V and 2 bases from J, the junction contained 17 bases not matched to a gene. Germline lookup yields CDR1 DFQATT and CDR2 SNEGSKA (reference sequence). The CDR3, as DNA: TGCAGTGCCCAAGGGGGACCCGAAACTAGCGGGAACACAGATACGCAGTATTTT. Translated, it gives CSAQGGPETSGNTDTQYF.